In its sample, the clone carrying this T cell receptor beta chain was seen a few times. These data originate in a study of identical twins' blood T cells. TCRdb fed the 5' RACE reads into MiXCR, producing one record per CDR3 protein. The profile shows hundreds of thousands of distinct CDR3 sequences, 25% to 35% of them singletons. Germline CDR1 is MDHEN and CDR2 is SYDVKM. This CDR3 comprises 13 residues. V dropped 8 bases and J dropped 10; count of bases not matched to a gene: 5. This receptor was identified in a woman aged 18-49 years in good health. Material for sequencing was PBMCs. The chain uses TRBV28 and TRBJ1-4; TRBD1 matches at 12 bases. In DNA, the CDR3 is TGTGCCAGCGGGGGACAGGGGGCCGGAAAACTGTTTTTT. Encoded protein: CASGGQGAGKLFF.